Detailed here is one T cell receptor beta chain. This clone's antigen is unknown. Base qualities are not recorded, but no much larger clone differs from it by a single base. The data derive from a study of T cell changes during pregnancy in multiple sclerosis (dated by TCRdb to between 2019 and 2020). In terms of the full investigation: The study looked at changes in the T cell repertoire across pregnancy in women with multiple sclerosis.

Libraries were made using the immunoSEQ multiplex PCR assay. TCRdb obtained this table from immuneACCESS and retained in-frame rearrangements with V and J assigned. These tables miss some clones; where compared with another copy, unresolved V genes account for less than half of the shortfall, and the remainder is unexplained. In this sample the table shows around 40,000 clones, 90% of which occur a single time. Jointly, the top ten make up 0.35% to 0.5% of the sample. This material consisted of CD4+ T cells from peripheral blood mononuclear cells, taken in the second trimester of pregnancy. The clonotype was recovered from a female donor with multiple sclerosis, enrolled in a pregnancy study.

The CDR3 here reads CASSPPGHGGYGYTF. The bases are TGTGCCAGCAGCCCACCGGGACACGGAGGCTATGGCTACACCTTC. Recombination connected TRBV5-6 to TRBJ1-2; a weak D assignment points to TRBD1 (6 bases agree). V is pared back by 4 bases and J by 4 bases, with 17 bases lying between the germline termini. The CDR3 numbers 15 residues from cysteine through phenylalanine. CDR3 DNA only is kept here, 45 bases in frame from base 1. CDR1 and CDR2 are read off the germline V gene as SGHDT and YYEEEE.